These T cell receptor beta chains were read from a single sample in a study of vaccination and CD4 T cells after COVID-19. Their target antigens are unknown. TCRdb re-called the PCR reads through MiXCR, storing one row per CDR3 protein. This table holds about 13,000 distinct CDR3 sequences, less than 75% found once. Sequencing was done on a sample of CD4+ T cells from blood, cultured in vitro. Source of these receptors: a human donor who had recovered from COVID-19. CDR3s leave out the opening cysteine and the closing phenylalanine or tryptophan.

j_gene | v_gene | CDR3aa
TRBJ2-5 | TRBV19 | ASSITLGQRGETQY
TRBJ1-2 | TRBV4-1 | ASSQSGVGYT
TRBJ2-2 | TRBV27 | ASSPRLFTGELF
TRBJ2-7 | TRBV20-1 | SATRTGYEQY
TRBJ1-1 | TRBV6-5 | ASSYEGGTEAF
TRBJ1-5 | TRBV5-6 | ASSLSGINQPQH
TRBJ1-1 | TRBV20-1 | SAIRGVTEAF
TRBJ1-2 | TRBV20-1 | SARRTGPGGYT
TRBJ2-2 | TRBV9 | ASSVVLEGAANTGELF
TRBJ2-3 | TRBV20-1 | SARESTDTQY
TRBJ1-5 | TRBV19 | ASSRGSLYSNQPQH
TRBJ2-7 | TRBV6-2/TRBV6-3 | ASSAPGDRAAYEQY
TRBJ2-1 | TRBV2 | ASSGSLSGTAYNEQF
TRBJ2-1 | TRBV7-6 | ASSLGRSSNNEQF
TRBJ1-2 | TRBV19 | ASTLPGTFAGYT
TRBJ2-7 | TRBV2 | ASRLGTPVSEQY
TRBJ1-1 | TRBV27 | ASRGTGQGAWAEAF
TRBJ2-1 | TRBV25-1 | ASSELGQLTYNEQF
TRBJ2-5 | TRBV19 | ASSTGRSVGETQY
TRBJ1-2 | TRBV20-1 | SARDPATGLKDGYT
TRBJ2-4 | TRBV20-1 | SANRRDGLGNIQY
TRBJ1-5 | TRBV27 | ASSPSGQGAKVGQPQH
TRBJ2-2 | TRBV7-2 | ASSQQGPNTGELF
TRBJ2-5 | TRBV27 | ASSTGFGETQY
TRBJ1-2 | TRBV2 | ASSEFREGYT
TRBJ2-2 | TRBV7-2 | ASSLGPGGAGTGELF
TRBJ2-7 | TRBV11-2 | ASSLDGSSYEQY
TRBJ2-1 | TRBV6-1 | ASRPGTGPYEQF
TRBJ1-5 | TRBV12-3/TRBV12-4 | ASRGTGVQPQH
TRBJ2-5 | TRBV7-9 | ASSSPFGGQETQY
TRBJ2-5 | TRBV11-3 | ASSLGGARQETQY
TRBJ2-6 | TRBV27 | ASSLSSGANVLT
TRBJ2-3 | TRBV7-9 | ASSKTTDTQY
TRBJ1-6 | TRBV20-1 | SARDWGQGARESPLH
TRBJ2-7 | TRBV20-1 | SASGTGGHEQY
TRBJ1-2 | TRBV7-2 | ASSSLDRLYGYT
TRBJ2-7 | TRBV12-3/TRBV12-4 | ASSLVGTAPNEQY
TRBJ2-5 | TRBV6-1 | ASSVQETQY
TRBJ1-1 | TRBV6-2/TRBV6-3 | ASSRIQGAMNTEAF
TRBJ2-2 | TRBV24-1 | ATSDQEEGTGELF
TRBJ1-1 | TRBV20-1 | SARDGGQSTEAF
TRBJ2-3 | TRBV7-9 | ASSSIAGEITDTQY
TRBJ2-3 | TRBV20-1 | SARDPLAGGSDTQY
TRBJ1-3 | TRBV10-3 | AISESSGNTIY
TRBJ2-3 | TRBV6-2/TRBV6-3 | ASSYRGGGSTDTQY
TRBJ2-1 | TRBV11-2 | ASSLGQGTNNEQF
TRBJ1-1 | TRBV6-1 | ASSTSGVSIPF
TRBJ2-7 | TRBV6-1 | ASGGATYEQY
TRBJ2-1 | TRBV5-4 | ASSSNLGAGGSYNEQF
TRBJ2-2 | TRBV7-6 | ASSLIADTGELF
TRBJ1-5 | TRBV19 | ASSPWRGGAGQPQH
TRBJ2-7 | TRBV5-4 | ASSPRGGAGSYEQY
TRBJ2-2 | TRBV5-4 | ASRRDISTGELF
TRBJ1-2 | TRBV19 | ASSIGRDYGYT
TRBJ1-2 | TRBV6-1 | ASSETGAGYT